The rows below give T cell receptor beta chains drawn from one sample of a study of regulatory T cells in long-lasting Graves disease. TCRdb recomputed calls from the multiplex PCR reads with MiXCR, one row per CDR3 protein. The sample consists of roughly 360,000 distinct CDR3 sequences, around 11% of them appearing once. These same data were also listed under a study on T cells in Graves' hyperthyroidism and ophthalmopathy.

The source material was peripheral blood mononuclear cells (PBMCs), sampled at new diagnosis, from a patient treated with antithyroid drugs. The receptors stem from a woman younger than 30 with Graves disease. Each CDR3 is given with its conserved first and last residue. Each record gives: clone size, J gene, V gene, CDR3 protein. Size values are once, few and many counts, or a class for expanded clones, and some rows have none.

>many|TRBJ2-5|TRBV9
CASSLLAGGYQETQYF
>.|TRBJ1-5|TRBV6-1
CASSTGLRKPQHF
>.|TRBJ2-1|TRBV7-3
CASSLGSSRDEQFF
>many|TRBJ1-6|TRBV10-3
CAISASRGGVFDSPLHF
>few|TRBJ2-3|TRBV5-1
CASSSRGAGTDTQYF
>few|TRBJ1-5|TRBV6-2/TRBV6-3
CASSYSGRGVGQPQHF
>.|TRBJ2-5|TRBV6-2/TRBV6-3
CASSYRDPPKYF
>few|TRBJ2-3|TRBV6-2/TRBV6-3
CASSYKMITDTQYF
>many|TRBJ1-3|TRBV11-2
CASSPDLFSGNTIYF
>.|TRBJ1-5|TRBV29-1
CSVVFHGAGNQPQHF
>few|TRBJ1-3|TRBV10-3
CAIKWGGGTGNTIYF